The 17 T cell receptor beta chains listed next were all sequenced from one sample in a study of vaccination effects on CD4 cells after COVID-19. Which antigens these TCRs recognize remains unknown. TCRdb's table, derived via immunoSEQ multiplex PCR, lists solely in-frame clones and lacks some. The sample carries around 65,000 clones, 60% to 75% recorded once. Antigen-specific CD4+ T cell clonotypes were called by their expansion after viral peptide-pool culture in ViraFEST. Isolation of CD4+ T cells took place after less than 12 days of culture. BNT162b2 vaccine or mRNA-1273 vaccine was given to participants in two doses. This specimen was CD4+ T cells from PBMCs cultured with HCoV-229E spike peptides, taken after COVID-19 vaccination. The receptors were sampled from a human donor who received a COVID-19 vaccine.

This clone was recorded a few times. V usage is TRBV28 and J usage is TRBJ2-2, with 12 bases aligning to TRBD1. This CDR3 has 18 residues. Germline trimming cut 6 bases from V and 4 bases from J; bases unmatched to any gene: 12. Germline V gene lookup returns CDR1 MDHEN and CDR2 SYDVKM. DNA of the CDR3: TGTGCCAGCAGCTGGGGCCTTGGGACAGGGGGCTTCACCGGGGAGCTGTTTTTT. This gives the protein CASSWGLGTGGFTGELFF.

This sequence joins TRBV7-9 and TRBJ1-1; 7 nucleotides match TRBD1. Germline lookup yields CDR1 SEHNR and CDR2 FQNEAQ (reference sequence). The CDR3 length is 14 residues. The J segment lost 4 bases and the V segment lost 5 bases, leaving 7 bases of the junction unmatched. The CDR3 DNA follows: TGTGCCAGCAGCGCAAGACAGGGCACCACTGAAGCTTTCTTT. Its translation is CASSARQGTTEAFF.

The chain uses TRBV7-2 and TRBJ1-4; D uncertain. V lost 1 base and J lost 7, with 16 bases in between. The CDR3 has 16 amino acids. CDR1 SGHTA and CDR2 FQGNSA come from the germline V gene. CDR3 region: CASSLVGPSMGEKLFF. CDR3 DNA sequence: TGTGCCAGCAGCTTAGTCGGGCCCTCGATGGGTGAAAAACTGTTTTTT.

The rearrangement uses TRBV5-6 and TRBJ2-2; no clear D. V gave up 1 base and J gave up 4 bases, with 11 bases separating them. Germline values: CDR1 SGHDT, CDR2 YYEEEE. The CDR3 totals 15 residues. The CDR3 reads CASSLPGWGTGELFF. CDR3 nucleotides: TGTGCCAGCAGCTTGCCCGGGTGGGGCACCGGGGAGCTGTTTTTT.

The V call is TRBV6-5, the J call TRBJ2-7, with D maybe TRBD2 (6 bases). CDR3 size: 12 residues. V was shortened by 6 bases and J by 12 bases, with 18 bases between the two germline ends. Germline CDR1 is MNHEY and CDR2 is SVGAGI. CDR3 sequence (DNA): TGTGCCAGCAGAGACGGAGGCCCGGGACTGTACGTC. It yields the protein CASRDGGPGLYV.

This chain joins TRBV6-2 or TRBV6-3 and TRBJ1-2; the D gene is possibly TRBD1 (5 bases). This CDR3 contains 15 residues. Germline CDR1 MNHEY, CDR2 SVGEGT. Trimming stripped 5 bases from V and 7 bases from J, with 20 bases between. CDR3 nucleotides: TGTGCCAGCAGTACCCCTTTGGGGCGAGAGGGTGGCTACACCTTC. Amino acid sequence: CASSTPLGREGGYTF.

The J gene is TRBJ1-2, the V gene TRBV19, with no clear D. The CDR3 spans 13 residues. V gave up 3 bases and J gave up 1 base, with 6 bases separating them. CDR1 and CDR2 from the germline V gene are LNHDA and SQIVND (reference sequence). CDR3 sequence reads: CASSIGHNYGYTF. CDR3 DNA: TGTGCCAGTAGTATTGGCCATAACTATGGCTACACCTTC.

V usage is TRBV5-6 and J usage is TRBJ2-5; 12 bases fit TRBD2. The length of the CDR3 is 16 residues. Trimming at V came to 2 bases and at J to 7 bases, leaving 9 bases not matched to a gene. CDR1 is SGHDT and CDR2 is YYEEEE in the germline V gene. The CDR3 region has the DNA TGTGCCAGCAGCTTAGCGTTACTAGCGGGGGGAGGGACCCAGTACTTC. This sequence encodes CASSLALLAGGGTQYF.

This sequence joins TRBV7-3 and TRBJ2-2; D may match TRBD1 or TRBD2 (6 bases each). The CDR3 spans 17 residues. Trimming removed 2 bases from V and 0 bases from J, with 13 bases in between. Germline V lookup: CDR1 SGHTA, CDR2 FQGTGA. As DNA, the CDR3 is TGTGCCAGCAGCTTATTAGGGGGGCCGGCGAACACCGGGGAGCTGTTTTTT. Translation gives CASSLLGGPANTGELFF.

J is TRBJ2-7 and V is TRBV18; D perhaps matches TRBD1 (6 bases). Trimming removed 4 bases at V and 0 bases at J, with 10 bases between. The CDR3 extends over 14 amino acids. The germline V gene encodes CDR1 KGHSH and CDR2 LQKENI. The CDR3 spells CASSRDTNSYEQYV. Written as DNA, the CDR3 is TGTGCCAGCTCACGGGACACGAACTCCTACGAGCAGTACGTC.

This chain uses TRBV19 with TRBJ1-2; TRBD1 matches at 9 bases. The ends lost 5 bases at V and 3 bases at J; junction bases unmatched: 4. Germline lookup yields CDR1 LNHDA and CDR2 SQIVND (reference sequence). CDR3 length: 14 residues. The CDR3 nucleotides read TGTGCCAGTAGTCCAGGGGACAGGGACTATGGCTACACCTTC. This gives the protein CASSPGDRDYGYTF.

The chain's CDR3 is CASSLMDRGLNEQFF. The CDR3 region has the DNA TGCGCCAGCAGCTTGATGGACAGGGGGCTCAATGAGCAGTTCTTC. This rearrangement joins TRBV5-1 to TRBJ2-1; 11 nucleotides agree with TRBD1. Trimming took 1 base from V and 6 from J; bases not matched to a gene: 3. Germline loops: CDR1 SGHRS, CDR2 YFSETQ. This CDR3 region has 15 residues.

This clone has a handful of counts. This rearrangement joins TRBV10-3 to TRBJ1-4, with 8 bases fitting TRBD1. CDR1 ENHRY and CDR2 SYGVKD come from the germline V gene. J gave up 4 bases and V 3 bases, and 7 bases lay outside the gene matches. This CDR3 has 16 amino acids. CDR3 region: CAISDPYRGDNEKLFF. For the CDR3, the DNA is TGTGCCATCAGTGACCCCTACAGGGGGGATAATGAAAAACTGTTTTTT.

The CDR3 is CASSPYRFPYEQYV. CDR3 DNA: TGTGCCAGCAGCCCGTACAGATTCCCCTACGAGCAGTACGTC. This chain uses TRBV14 with TRBJ2-7, with D unclear. The CDR3 extends over 14 amino acids. Germline lookup yields CDR1 SGHDN and CDR2 FVKESK. V was trimmed by 4 bases and J by 2 bases, leaving 12 bases between them.

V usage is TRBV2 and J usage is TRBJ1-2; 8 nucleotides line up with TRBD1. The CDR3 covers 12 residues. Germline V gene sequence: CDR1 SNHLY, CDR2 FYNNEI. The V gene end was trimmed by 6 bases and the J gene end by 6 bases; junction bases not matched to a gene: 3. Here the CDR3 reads CASRRTGNGYTF. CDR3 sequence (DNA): TGTGCCAGCAGGAGGACAGGGAATGGCTACACCTTC.

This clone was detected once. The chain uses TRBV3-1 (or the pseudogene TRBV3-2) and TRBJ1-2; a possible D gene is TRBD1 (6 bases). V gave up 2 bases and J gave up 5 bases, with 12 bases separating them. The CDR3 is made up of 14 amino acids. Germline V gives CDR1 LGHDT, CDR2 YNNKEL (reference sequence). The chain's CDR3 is CASSQPVGGYGYTF. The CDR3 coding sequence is TGTGCCAGCAGCCAACCTGTAGGGGGGTATGGCTACACCTTC.

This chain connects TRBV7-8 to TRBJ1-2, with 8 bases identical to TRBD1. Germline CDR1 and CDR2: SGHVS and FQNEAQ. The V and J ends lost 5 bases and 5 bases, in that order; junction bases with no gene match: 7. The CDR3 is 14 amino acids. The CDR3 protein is CASSRRDRTYGYTF. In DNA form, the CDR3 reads TGTGCCAGCAGCCGCCGGGACAGGACGTATGGCTACACCTTC.